This T cell receptor beta chain comes out of a study of CD8 T cells in ankylosing spondylitis. General study points: Reportedly, matched ankylosing spondylitis synovial fluid was significantly enriched for disease-linked clones. It appeared that ankylosing spondylitis blood was characterized by a TCR beta motif of fewer than 10 highly homologous variants.

Comment on this clonotype: The antigen is unknown.

The V gene's germline CDR1 is DFQATT and CDR2 SNEGSKA (reference sequence). The CDR3 extends over 14 amino acids. The V gene lost 3 bases and the J gene lost 4 bases, with 16 bases spanning the gap. 5'-RACE, quantitative and with molecular barcodes, yielded the TCR beta libraries. TCRdb fed the 5' RACE reads into MiXCR, producing one record per CDR3 protein. The data contain some 840,000 distinct CDR3 sequences, 12% of them singletons. Input material: blood, either unsorted or a sorted T cell fraction (not recorded which). This sequence joins TRBV20-1 and TRBJ2-7, with D maybe TRBD2 (5 bases). This clonotype originated in a male donor with ankylosing spondylitis. CDR3 amino acids: CSARLLGRTYEQYF. Here the CDR3 DNA reads TGCAGTGCTAGGCTACTAGGACGGACGTACGAGCAGTACTTC.